This TCR beta chain was recovered during a study of neurological immune-mediated disorders. Study-wide findings and caveats: In HTLV-1-associated myelopathy, TCR clonal expansion was greatest, and in multiple sclerosis it was least, below healthy controls. Private repertoires in all groups were suggested, as expanded clones shared no CDR3 amino acid sequences across subjects.

The V gene lost 1 base and the J gene lost 2 bases, with 13 bases spanning the gap. This CDR3 contains 16 residues. Notes on this clonotype: What it binds is not known. A much larger clone lies a single base off, so this may be a read error.

A total of 2 million PBMCs stored at -80 degrees C provided the unsorted libraries. The method for making cDNA was 5'RACE, and it used 10-nucleotide random UMIs. TCRdb analysed the 5' RACE reads with MiXCR anew, one entry per CDR3 protein. The sample includes tens of thousands of distinct CDR3 sequences, 13% to 15% of them seen just once. The chain carries TRBV12-3 or TRBV12-4 and TRBJ2-3; D gene uncertain. The sequence was obtained from a woman in her fifties or sixties with HTLV-1-associated myelopathy (HAM/TSP). Source material: PBMCs. CDR3 loop: CASSLESMGSTDTQYF. In DNA, the CDR3 is TGTGCCAGCAGTTTAGAAAGTATGGGGTCCACAGATACGCAGTATTTT.